The T cell receptor (beta chain) under discussion was sequenced for a study of T cell responses to AZD1222 COVID-19 vaccine. Study observations and caveats: Just six people given AZD1222 tested seropositive at baseline. CD4 TCRs linked to vaccination spanned spike, dominating at 160-218 and 743-854. The study sampled repertoires only after the peak T cell response.

Within the sample, this clone is large. Its specificity is not known. Libraries were prepared by immunoSEQ multiplex PCR; TCRdb keeps only in-frame clonotypes and omits some of them. The data show 90,000 to 150,000 clones, with more than 70% seen just once and about 16% held by the top ten. The V end was cut by 6 bases, the J end by 2 bases, with 24 bases between. CDR1 MNHEY and CDR2 SMNVEV come from the germline V gene (reference sequence). This CDR3 has 18 residues. This sequence joins TRBV27 and TRBJ2-3; D not certain. The sequence was obtained from an adult who received the AZD1222 COVID-19 vaccine. The sample here was peripheral blood, taken 28 days after the second AZD1222 dose. The chain's CDR3 is CASSTIYSTSKATDTQYF. In nucleotides, the CDR3 is TGTGCCAGCAGCACCATCTATAGCACCAGTAAGGCCACAGATACGCAGTATTTT.